Below, one TCR beta chain is given with its context. Its matching antigen is unknown. The assay was immunoSEQ multiplex PCR, and TCRdb's table has in-frame clones only and misses some. The table records 43,000 or so clones, around 63% of them present only once. Germline V CDR1 and CDR2: SGHTA, FQGNSA. Unmatched junction bases numbered 8, after V lost 5 bases and J lost 9 bases. The CDR3 is 13 amino acids. The data stem from a study of radiotherapy plus CTLA-4 blockade in lung cancer. Study-level information: Of all patients, over 15% responded objectively and 30% to 35% showed disease control. Study results and caveats: Best predicting response, reportedly, were early blood T cell clone dynamics, with interferon-beta. TCR clones from tumors expanded in blood after radiotherapy plus ipilimumab.

The specimen comprised peripheral blood, sampled from a patient treated with radiotherapy plus ipilimumab. The chain recombines TRBV7-2 with TRBJ1-1; 8 bases match TRBD1. This TCR came from a human donor with non-small cell lung cancer who had a partial response to radiotherapy plus ipilimumab. CDR3 loop: CASSARGQVQAFF. The CDR3 nucleotides read TGTGCCAGCAGCGCACGGGGACAGGTCCAAGCTTTCTTT.